What follows is one T cell receptor (beta chain) and its context. The data belong to a study of blood T cell repertoires in COVID-19. Across the whole study: T cells, B-cell-depleted T cells, or PBMCs supplied cDNA or gDNA.

V dropped 6 bases and J dropped 6 bases, with 14 bases sitting between them. There are 13 residues in the CDR3. Germline lookup yields CDR1 LGHDT and CDR2 YNNKEL (reference sequence). Authors' analysis steps: It was from reference gene primer amplification that nucleated cell counts were estimated. The protocol was immunoSEQ multiplex PCR, while the TCRdb copy is restricted to in-frame clones and leaves out a portion. Clone size and V and J calls were adopted from that table, with D and trimming inferred from the DNA. The table includes approximately 150,000 clones, approximately 80% detected once. The study drew participants aged about 18 to 95 years from some 23 US areas.

This chain joins TRBV3-1 (or the pseudogene TRBV3-2) and TRBJ1-2; tentatively, D is TRBD1 (6 bases). The sequence derives from a man aged 40-49 years who had recovered from COVID-19. Sequenced: PBMCs or T cells enriched from blood (not recorded which). The CDR3 sequence is CASSFGQSDGYTF. The CDR3 DNA sequence: TGTGCCAGCAGTTTCGGACAGTCCGATGGCTACACCTTC.